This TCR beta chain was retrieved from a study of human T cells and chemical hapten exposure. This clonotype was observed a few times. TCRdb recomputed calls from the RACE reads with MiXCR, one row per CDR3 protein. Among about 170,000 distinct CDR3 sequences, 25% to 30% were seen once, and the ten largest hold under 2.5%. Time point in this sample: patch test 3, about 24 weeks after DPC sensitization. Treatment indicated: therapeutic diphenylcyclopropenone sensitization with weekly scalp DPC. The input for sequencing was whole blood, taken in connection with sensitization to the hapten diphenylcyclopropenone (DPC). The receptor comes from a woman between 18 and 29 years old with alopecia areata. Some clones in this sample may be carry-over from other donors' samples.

The CDR3 nucleotides read TGCAGTGCTAGAGATGTTGGGACAGGGGACGAGCAGTACTTC. Translating gives CSARDVGTGDEQYF. This sequence joins TRBV20-1 and TRBJ2-7; 10 bases map to TRBD1. Trimming cost V 0 bases and J 5 bases; bases outside gene matches: 4. The CDR3 contains 14 residues. Germline V CDR1 and CDR2: DFQATT, SNEGSKA (reference sequence).